This passage covers 20 T cell receptor beta chains from one sample sequenced in a study of T-cell memory formation after mild COVID-19. One entry per CDR3 protein, called by TCRdb with MiXCR from the 5' RACE reads. The sample lists hundreds of thousands of distinct CDR3 sequences, about 18% occurring once. Sequenced sample: PBMCs or a T cell subset sorted from them (not recorded which). These receptors all stem from an adult woman who had mild COVID-19 (a few samples of this study predate the infection). Cell type and time point are not known.

Only a few counts were recorded for this clonotype. This chain joins TRBV7-9 and TRBJ1-1; 9 nucleotides line up with TRBD1. CDR1 and CDR2 from the germline V gene are SEHNR and FQNEAQ (reference sequence). This CDR3 is 15 amino acids long. The trim removed 5 bases at V and 10 bases at J, leaving 14 bases unmatched. CDR3 amino acids: CASSLGGTGTPGAFF. The CDR3 DNA is TGTGCCAGCAGCCTAGGCGGGACAGGGACTCCGGGAGCTTTCTTT.

This chain joins TRBV5-1 and TRBJ2-5, with 7 bases lining up with TRBD1. The germline V gene encodes CDR1 SGHRS and CDR2 YFSETQ. V lost 2 bases and J lost 3; bases outside the gene matches: 7. The CDR3 runs 15 residues. For the CDR3, the DNA is TGCGCCAGCAGCTTTGGAGGACAGGCCAAAGAGACCCAGTACTTC. This encodes CASSFGGQAKETQYF.

This clonotype was observed a handful of times. This chain uses TRBV7-9 with TRBJ1-6, with D possibly TRBD1 on 5 matching bases. The CDR3 loop spans 13 amino acids. V lost 1 base to trimming and J lost 11 bases, with 9 bases between them. Looked up from germline, CDR1 is SEHNR and CDR2 is FQNEAQ (reference sequence). The CDR3 nucleotides are TGTGCCAGCAGCTTAGTGGGGGTTCCACCCCTCCACTTT. It is translated as CASSLVGVPPLHF. Full variable domain (rest looked up from reference TRBV7-9 and TRBJ1-6): DTGVSQNPRHKITKRGQNVTFRCDPISEHNRLYWYRQTLGQGPEFLTYFQNEAQLEKSRLLSDRFSAERPKGSFSTLEIQRTEQGDSAMYLCASSLVGVPPLHFGNGTRLTVT.

There are many counts of this clonotype. The chain combines TRBV6-5 with TRBJ2-7; D perhaps matches TRBD1 (6 bases). V was clipped by 0 bases and J by 0 bases, with 9 bases between them. CDR3 length: 15 residues. The germline V gene encodes CDR1 MNHEY and CDR2 SVGAGI. The CDR3 DNA reads TGTGCCAGCAGTTACTCGGCGGACAGCTCCTACGAGCAGTACTTC. Protein product: CASSYSADSSYEQYF.

This clonotype was observed at least ten times. V usage is TRBV14 and J usage is TRBJ2-1, with 10 bases aligning to TRBD2. The CDR3 has 15 amino acids. V dropped 2 bases and J dropped 7; count of bases not matched to a gene: 5. Per germline, CDR1 SGHDN and CDR2 FVKESK. CDR3 sequence (DNA): TGTGCCAGCAGCCAACTAGCGGGAGTTTCAAATGAGCAGTTCTTC. This codes for CASSQLAGVSNEQFF.

There are many counts of this clonotype. The chain is built from TRBV4-1 and TRBJ2-5; no clear D gene. V lost 1 base to trimming and J lost 5 bases, with 11 bases between them. The CDR3 contains 14 residues. Germline V CDR1 and CDR2: MGHRA, YSYEKL. The chain's CDR3 is CASSQVGLGETQYF. CDR3 DNA sequence: TGCGCCAGCAGCCAAGTCGGGTTGGGGGAGACCCAGTACTTC.

The chain combines TRBV5-1 with TRBJ2-7, with D perhaps matching TRBD1 (6 bases). Germline CDR1 is SGHRS and CDR2 is YFSETQ. Trimming took 0 bases from V and 5 from J, leaving 12 bases between them. CDR3 size: 14 residues. The CDR3 sequence is CASSLGDRRHEQYF. CDR3 coding DNA: TGCGCCAGCAGCTTGGGCGACAGGAGGCACGAGCAGTACTTC.

This clonotype was counted many times. V is TRBV24-1 and J is TRBJ2-1, with 12 bases that match TRBD1. Losses at the gene ends were 0 bases for V and 8 bases for J; bases not matched to a gene: 10. The germline CDR1 and CDR2 sequences are KGHDR and SFDVKD. The CDR3 is 18 amino acids. The CDR3 coding sequence is TGTGCCACCAGTGATTTGCGGACCGGGACAGGGGGCCTTGATGAGCAGTTCTTC. Its protein is CATSDLRTGTGGLDEQFF.

The rearrangement links TRBV29-1 to TRBJ1-2; the D gene is possibly TRBD1 (6 bases). This CDR3 comprises 14 residues. Deletions cut 8 bases from V and 5 bases from J, with 21 bases between. Germline V gene data show CDR1 as SQVTM and CDR2 as ANQGSEA. The CDR3 nucleotides are TGCAGCACTCGCCGCCCGGGGGGCAATTATGGCTACACCTTC. Protein: CSTRRPGGNYGYTF.

This clonotype was counted ten times or more. The gene calls are TRBV29-1 and TRBJ2-7; 7 bases agree with TRBD1. This CDR3 spans 12 amino acids. Germline V gene sequence: CDR1 SQVTM, CDR2 ANQGSEA. J was trimmed by 2 bases and V by 7 bases; bases with no gene match: 5. The CDR3 DNA reads as TGCAGCGCGACGACAGGGCCCTACGAGCAGTACTTC. Translating gives CSATTGPYEQYF.

This clonotype was counted ten times or more. The rearrangement uses TRBV7-9 and TRBJ2-7; perhaps TRBD2 as D (5 bases). V dropped 3 bases and J dropped 0 bases, with 15 bases sitting between them. From germline, CDR1 is SEHNR and CDR2 FQNEAQ (reference sequence). There are 16 residues in the CDR3. The CDR3: CASSFGPRTPSYEQYF. CDR3 nucleotides: TGTGCCAGCAGCTTCGGTCCCAGGACTCCCTCCTACGAGCAGTACTTC.

This clonotype came up a few times. The rearrangement joins TRBV20-1 to TRBJ2-3; D remains ambiguous. There are 12 residues in the CDR3. V was clipped by 0 bases and J by 9 bases, with 10 bases between them. Germline V gives CDR1 DFQATT, CDR2 SNEGSKA (reference sequence). The CDR3 reads CSARDIDITQYF. The CDR3 DNA follows: TGCAGTGCTAGAGATATAGATATCACGCAGTATTTT.

The V and J genes are TRBV4-1 and TRBJ2-3, with 11 bases lining up with TRBD2. The CDR3 has 16 residues. The junction had 4 bases not matched to a gene; V was cut back by 1 base and J by 4 bases. The germline CDR1 and CDR2 sequences are MGHRA and YSYEKL. The CDR3 reads CASSQGSGGASDTQYF. The CDR3 DNA reads as TGCGCCAGCAGCCAAGGTAGCGGGGGGGCTTCAGATACGCAGTATTTT.

This chain joins TRBV5-1 and TRBJ2-1; 9 bases line up with TRBD2. The germline CDR1 and CDR2 sequences are SGHRS and YFSETQ. With V trimmed by 0 bases and J by 5 bases, 6 bases remained unmatched. The CDR3 sequence is 16 residues long. The CDR3 sequence is CASSLEAGGNHNEQFF. CDR3 DNA sequence: TGCGCCAGCAGCTTGGAAGCGGGAGGCAACCACAATGAGCAGTTCTTC.

In this sample, this clonotype turned up a few times. The rearrangement joins TRBV5-1 to TRBJ1-1; D perhaps matches TRBD1 (5 bases). Germline CDR1 is SGHRS and CDR2 is YFSETQ. This CDR3 region has 15 residues. The ends were cut back, 3 bases at V and 0 bases at J, with 12 bases in the middle. The CDR3 loop is CASSSSGPLNTEAFF. In nucleotides, the CDR3 is TGCGCCAGCAGCTCGTCGGGACCTCTGAACACTGAAGCTTTCTTT. The whole variable domain, filled in from reference TRBV5-1 and TRBJ1-1, reads KAGVTQTPRYLIKTRGQQVTLSCSPISGHRSVSWYQQTPGQGLQFLFEYFSETQRNKGNFPGRFSGRQFSNSRSEMNVSTLELGDSALYLCASSSSGPLNTEAFFGQGTRLTVV.

This clonotype was observed a handful of times. The chain carries TRBV25-1 and TRBJ2-3, with 8 nucleotides matching TRBD1. This CDR3 is 16 amino acids long. V was pared by 5 bases and J by 6 bases, with 13 bases of the junction left unmatched. CDR1 and CDR2 (germline): MGHDK, SYGVNS. The CDR3 region is CASSSSTGTGRDTQYF. As DNA, the CDR3 is TGTGCCAGCAGTTCTTCCACCGGGACAGGTCGGGATACGCAGTATTTT. The full variable domain, its missing parts supplied by reference TRBV25-1 and TRBJ2-3, is EADIYQTPRYLVIGTGKKITLECSQTMGHDKMYWYQQDPGMELHLIHYSYGVNSTEKGDLSSESTVSRIRTEHFPLTLESARPSHTSQYLCASSSSTGTGRDTQYFGPGTRLTVL.

This clonotype has more than one count but fewer than ten. The chain employs TRBV6-2 or TRBV6-3 and TRBJ2-2, with D hard to call. Germline V gene sequence: CDR1 MNHEY, CDR2 SVGEGT. The CDR3 extends over 15 amino acids. With 2 bases removed from V and 1 base from J, the gap between germline ends came to 8 bases. The CDR3 region has the DNA TGTGCCAGCAGTTACCGGTCGGGGAACACCGGGGAGCTGTTTTTT. This gives the protein CASSYRSGNTGELFF.

The sample holds many counts of this clonotype. The CDR3 sequence: CSASQGMKTQYF. The CDR3 DNA is TGCAGTGCTAGCCAGGGTATGAAGACCCAGTACTTC. This chain links TRBV20-1 with TRBJ2-5; D is possibly TRBD1 (5 bases). The CDR3 spans 12 residues. Trimming left V 3 bases short and J 6 bases short, with 11 bases between. Germline V CDR1 and CDR2: DFQATT, SNEGSKA (reference sequence).

This clonotype has a count of ten or more. This chain links TRBV12-3 or TRBV12-4 with TRBJ1-2; unclear D gene. Trimming took off 3 bases at V and 7 bases at J, with 12 bases between the two ends. The CDR3 is made up of 13 amino acids. The CDR3 loop reads CASSLGNDSGYTF. The DNA for the CDR3 is TGTGCCAGCAGTTTGGGAAACGATAGTGGCTACACCTTC.

This clonotype was recorded a few times. The CDR3 DNA is TGTGCCAGCAGCACCAACCCGAACACTGAAGCTTTCTTT. Amino acid sequence: CASSTNPNTEAFF. J is TRBJ1-1 and V is TRBV3-1; D call uncertain. From germline, CDR1 is LGHDT and CDR2 YNNKEL (reference sequence). The CDR3 has 13 amino acids. V lost 5 bases and J lost 1, with 8 bases in between. Based on the CDR3 plus reference TRBV3-1 and TRBJ1-1, the full variable domain is DTAVSQTPKYLVTQMGNDKSIKCEQNLGHDTMYWYKQDSKKFLKIMFSYNNKELIINETVPNRFSPKSPDKAHLNLHINSLELGDSAVYFCASSTNPNTEAFFGQGTRLTVV.